A selection of T cell receptor beta chains follows, all from one sample in a study of blood T cell repertoires in COVID-19. Data came from immunoSEQ multiplex PCR; TCRdb stores just in-frame clones and leaves some out. The table has over 90,000 clones, 87% seen once; the top ten hold about a sixth. The sample comprised peripheral blood. These receptors were collected from a human donor in a cohort sampled during active COVID-19. Each CDR3 is given with its conserved first and last residue. The order of the fields is J gene, clone size, V gene, D gene, CDR3 DNA, CDR3 protein. D genes are given only for firm matches. Clone size is stated in some rows and not others, as once, few, many or a class when expanded.

j_gene: TRBJ2-1
abundance: .
v_gene: TRBV27
d_gene: .
CDR3nt: TGTGCCAGCAGTTTAAAGGCTAGCGCGACTGAGCAGTTCTTC
CDR3aa: CASSLKASATEQFF

j_gene: TRBJ2-2
abundance: once
v_gene: TRBV4-3
d_gene: .
CDR3nt: TGCGCCAGCAGCCACGAGATCCGACAGCATACCAACACCGGGGAGCTGTTTTTT
CDR3aa: CASSHEIRQHTNTGELFF

j_gene: TRBJ2-1
abundance: .
v_gene: TRBV19
d_gene: .
CDR3nt: TGTGCCAGTAGTGGAGGGTCCTACAATGAGCAGTTCTTC
CDR3aa: CASSGGSYNEQFF

j_gene: TRBJ2-5
abundance: once
v_gene: TRBV9
d_gene: TRBD1
CDR3nt: TGTGCCAGCGGACCGGGACAGGTAAATCAAGAGACCCAGTACTTC
CDR3aa: CASGPGQVNQETQYF

j_gene: TRBJ2-5
abundance: .
v_gene: TRBV7-9
d_gene: .
CDR3nt: TGTGCCAGCAGCTTAAGAGGAGCCTTGGAGACCCAGTACTTC
CDR3aa: CASSLRGALETQYF

j_gene: TRBJ1-5
abundance: .
v_gene: TRBV28
d_gene: .
CDR3nt: TGTGCCAGCAGTTTAGAGTCAGGGGATAGCAATCAGCCCCAGCATTTT
CDR3aa: CASSLESGDSNQPQHF

j_gene: TRBJ2-1
abundance: .
v_gene: TRBV6-6
d_gene: TRBD2
CDR3nt: TGTGCCAGCAGTTACGATCTAGCGGGCTCCTACAATGAGCAGTTCTTC
CDR3aa: CASSYDLAGSYNEQFF

j_gene: TRBJ2-2
abundance: .
v_gene: TRBV11-3
d_gene: .
CDR3nt: TGTGCCAGCAGCCCTCAGGGGAGCGACACCGGGGAGCTGTTTTTT
CDR3aa: CASSPQGSDTGELFF

j_gene: TRBJ1-2
abundance: .
v_gene: TRBV18
d_gene: TRBD1
CDR3nt: TGTGCCAGCTCACCTCCGGGACAGGGGGCGGGTGGCTACACCTTC
CDR3aa: CASSPPGQGAGGYTF

j_gene: TRBJ2-2
abundance: .
v_gene: TRBV6-5
d_gene: TRBD1
CDR3nt: TGTGCCAGCAGCCCACAGGGGGCCAACGGGGAGCTGTTTTTT
CDR3aa: CASSPQGANGELFF

j_gene: TRBJ1-4
abundance: .
v_gene: TRBV10-2
d_gene: TRBD1
CDR3nt: TGCGCCAGCAGTGCGGGACAGGGGACTGAAAAACTGTTTTTT
CDR3aa: CASSAGQGTEKLFF

j_gene: TRBJ2-6
abundance: .
v_gene: TRBV7-8
d_gene: .
CDR3nt: TGTGCCAGCAGCTTGATGAGCTCTGGGGCCAACGTCCTGACTTTC
CDR3aa: CASSLMSSGANVLTF

j_gene: TRBJ1-6
abundance: .
v_gene: TRBV2
d_gene: .
CDR3nt: TGTGCCAGCAGCGAATCTAGTGTATCACCCCTCCACTTT
CDR3aa: CASSESSVSPLHF

j_gene: TRBJ1-5
abundance: .
v_gene: TRBV19
d_gene: TRBD1
CDR3nt: TGTGCCAGTATCAAGGACAGGGGAATCGAACAGCCCCAGCATTTT
CDR3aa: CASIKDRGIEQPQHF

j_gene: TRBJ1-5
abundance: .
v_gene: TRBV19
d_gene: TRBD1
CDR3nt: TGTGCCAGTAGTGTACAGGGGAATCAGCCCCAGCATTTT
CDR3aa: CASSVQGNQPQHF

j_gene: TRBJ1-2
abundance: .
v_gene: TRBV5-6
d_gene: TRBD1
CDR3nt: TGTGCCAGCAGCTTAGGGGACAGCGACTTAAGCTATGGCTACACCTTC
CDR3aa: CASSLGDSDLSYGYTF

j_gene: TRBJ2-7
abundance: .
v_gene: TRBV4-1
d_gene: TRBD2
CDR3nt: TGCGCCAGCAGCCAAGGGGACCCTAGCGGGGGGGTCTACGAGCAGTACTTC
CDR3aa: CASSQGDPSGGVYEQYF

j_gene: TRBJ2-1
abundance: .
v_gene: TRBV3-1/TRBV3-2
d_gene: .
CDR3nt: TGTGCCAGCAGCCAAGTAGGGGCTGAGCAGTTCTTC
CDR3aa: CASSQVGAEQFF

j_gene: TRBJ1-1
abundance: .
v_gene: TRBV4-2
d_gene: .
CDR3nt: TGTGCCAGCAGCCAATTTAGGGGCACTGAAGCTTTCTTT
CDR3aa: CASSQFRGTEAFF

j_gene: TRBJ2-7
abundance: .
v_gene: TRBV3-1/TRBV3-2
d_gene: TRBD2
CDR3nt: TGTGCCAGCAGCTCTCGGACTAGCGGGGGTCCCATCTCCTACGAGCAGTACTTC
CDR3aa: CASSSRTSGGPISYEQYF

j_gene: TRBJ2-1
abundance: .
v_gene: TRBV18
d_gene: TRBD1
CDR3nt: TGTGCCAGCTCACCGACAGGGGGGGATGAGCAGTTCTTC
CDR3aa: CASSPTGGDEQFF

j_gene: TRBJ1-1
abundance: .
v_gene: TRBV7-2
d_gene: .
CDR3nt: TGTGCCAGCAGCCGTAACCCCGGTGGGAACACTGAAGCTTTCTTT
CDR3aa: CASSRNPGGNTEAFF

j_gene: TRBJ2-1
abundance: .
v_gene: TRBV28
d_gene: TRBD1
CDR3nt: TGTGCCAGCAGTTTTCTGGACAGGGGGCGGGATGAGCAGTTCTTC
CDR3aa: CASSFLDRGRDEQFF

j_gene: TRBJ2-2
abundance: .
v_gene: TRBV7-9
d_gene: TRBD1
CDR3nt: TGTGCCAGCAGCTCGACAGGGGGCTTGATGGGGGAGCTGTTTTTT
CDR3aa: CASSSTGGLMGELFF

j_gene: TRBJ1-4
abundance: .
v_gene: TRBV27
d_gene: TRBD1
CDR3nt: TGTGCCAGCAGTTCATGGGACAGAACCCATGAAAAACTGTTTTTT
CDR3aa: CASSSWDRTHEKLFF

j_gene: TRBJ2-7
abundance: .
v_gene: TRBV30
d_gene: .
CDR3nt: TGTGCCTGGAGTTTGACAGATCCTACGAATCATGCGCAGTACTTC
CDR3aa: CAWSLTDPTNHAQYF

j_gene: TRBJ2-3
abundance: .
v_gene: TRBV5-6
d_gene: TRBD1
CDR3nt: TGTGCCAGCAATTCCGGGACAGGGGCCACAGATACGCAGTATTTT
CDR3aa: CASNSGTGATDTQYF

j_gene: TRBJ2-1
abundance: once
v_gene: TRBV13
d_gene: TRBD2
CDR3nt: TGTGCCAGCAGCTTAGTATCCCTGACTAGCGGGGGGGCCAATGAGCAGTTCTTC
CDR3aa: CASSLVSLTSGGANEQFF

j_gene: TRBJ1-1
abundance: .
v_gene: TRBV7-9
d_gene: TRBD1
CDR3nt: TGTGCCAGCAGCTTATGGGGACAGTACACTGAAGCTTTCTTT
CDR3aa: CASSLWGQYTEAFF

j_gene: TRBJ1-4
abundance: .
v_gene: TRBV4-1
d_gene: TRBD1
CDR3nt: TGCGCCAGCAGCCAACTGGGGACAGGGAATGAAAAACTGTTTTTT
CDR3aa: CASSQLGTGNEKLFF

j_gene: TRBJ1-1
abundance: .
v_gene: TRBV18
d_gene: .
CDR3nt: TGTGCCAGCTCAGGGGCAGGGAGGGGATACACTGAAGCTTTCTTT
CDR3aa: CASSGAGRGYTEAFF

j_gene: TRBJ1-1
abundance: .
v_gene: TRBV5-6
d_gene: .
CDR3nt: TGTGCCAGCAGCTTACCCGGGGTCATGAACACTGAAGCTTTCTTT
CDR3aa: CASSLPGVMNTEAFF

j_gene: TRBJ1-2
abundance: .
v_gene: TRBV5-4
d_gene: TRBD1
CDR3nt: TGTGCCAGCAGCTCCGATGGACAGGGACCGTATGGCTACACCTTC
CDR3aa: CASSSDGQGPYGYTF

j_gene: TRBJ2-3
abundance: .
v_gene: TRBV7-8
d_gene: TRBD2
CDR3nt: TGTGCCAGCAGCTCATTGGGACTAGCGGATACAGATACGCAGTATTTT
CDR3aa: CASSSLGLADTDTQYF

j_gene: TRBJ1-4
abundance: .
v_gene: TRBV9
d_gene: .
CDR3nt: TGTGCCAGCACCCCAGGCCCGACAGGTGGAGAAAAACTGTTTTTT
CDR3aa: CASTPGPTGGEKLFF

j_gene: TRBJ2-7
abundance: .
v_gene: TRBV5-3
d_gene: .
CDR3nt: TGTGCCAGAAGCTCCGGACAGTGGCGGGACGAGCAGTACTTC
CDR3aa: CARSSGQWRDEQYF